This T cell receptor (beta chain) emerged from a study of cytomegalovirus exposure and HLA in healthy donors. Whole-study findings and limits: Altogether, some 170 TCR beta chains were recorded as cytomegalovirus-associated. Rare sequences made up most TCRs, while some public TCRs were found in many donors.

Regarding this clone: Its antigen is not known.

The protocol was immunoSEQ multiplex PCR, while the TCRdb copy is restricted to in-frame clones and leaves out a portion. The data hold about 110,000 clones, with 88% observed a single time. With 3 bases clipped from V and 11 bases from J, the junction kept 16 bases outside the gene matches. The CDR3 contains 16 residues. Germline lookup yields CDR1 MNHNS and CDR2 SASEGT. The donors formed part of the roughly 120-subject validation cohort, distinct from the roughly 620-subject first cohort. V gene TRBV6-1 combines with J gene TRBJ2-3, with 8 nucleotides matching TRBD2. This TCR came from a woman aged 18-35 years in good health and CMV-seronegative. Material for sequencing was PBMCs. CDR3 sequence: CASSDYSGAKPYRQYF. The CDR3 nucleotides read TGTGCCAGCAGTGACTATAGCGGGGCCAAGCCGTACCGGCAGTATTTT.